Presented here are 24 T cell receptor beta chains from one specimen sequenced in a study of shared clonotypes between healthy human individuals. Clones were sequenced by immunoSEQ multiplex PCR, and TCRdb holds only the in-frame ones, with some missing. The repertoire consists of approximately 640,000 clones, with about 92% occurring once and the leading ten covering 30% to 40%. The sequenced sample consisted of memory CD8+ T cells from PBMCs. The subset here: CD45RO+ cells pooled with CCR7-negative TemRA cells. The receptors shown here come from a man aged 18 to 35 in good health. Some clones in this sample may be carry-over from other donors' samples.

J is TRBJ2-1 and V is TRBV5-1, with no clear D. The CDR3 contains 12 residues. V lost 0 bases to trimming and J lost 15 bases, with 13 bases between them. Per the germline V gene, CDR1 is SGHRS and CDR2 is YFSETQ. As DNA, the CDR3 is TGCGCCAGCAGCTTGGGATCTTCCCCCCCGTTCTTC. It is translated as CASSLGSSPPFF.

The chain combines TRBV5-1 with TRBJ2-2; no reliable D call. Germline V CDR1 and CDR2: SGHRS, YFSETQ. This CDR3 comprises 13 residues. V was pared by 0 bases and J by 4 bases, with 4 bases between. The CDR3 sequence: CASSLGSTGELFF. The CDR3 DNA follows: TGCGCCAGCAGCTTGGGCAGCACCGGGGAGCTGTTTTTT.

Of note for this clone: Other nucleotide sequences in the sample specify the same CDR3. V is TRBV11-2 and J is TRBJ1-1; D gene unclear. Trimming removed 1 base at V and 4 bases at J, with 4 bases between. Germline V gene sequence: CDR1 SGHAT, CDR2 FQNNGV. The CDR3 has 12 residues. The CDR3, as DNA: TGTGCCAGCAGCTTAGTAAGCACTGAAGCTTTCTTT. Encoded protein: CASSLVSTEAFF. The variable domain in full, with the rest retrieved from reference TRBV11-2 and TRBJ1-1, is EAGVAQSPRYKIIEKRQSVAFWCNPISGHATLYWYQQILGQGPKLLIQFQNNGVVDDSQLPKDRFSAERLKGVDSTLKIQPAKLEDSAVYLCASSLVSTEAFFGQGTRLTVV.

The genes are TRBV7-3 and TRBJ2-2; D is unresolved. From germline, CDR1 is SGHTA and CDR2 FQGTGA. V dropped 2 bases and J dropped 0 bases, with 13 bases sitting between them. The CDR3 spans 17 residues. CDR3 bases: TGTGCCAGCAGCTTACTGGCACTAACTGCGAACACCGGGGAGCTGTTTTTT. It specifies CASSLLALTANTGELFF. Full variable domain (outside the CDR3, taken from reference TRBV7-3 and TRBJ2-2): GAGVSQTPSNKVTEKGKYVELRCDPISGHTALYWYRQSLGQGPEFLIYFQGTGAADDSGLPNDRFFAVRPEGSVSTLKIQRTERGDSAVYLCASSLLALTANTGELFFGEGSRLTVL.

This chain uses TRBV27 with TRBJ2-7, with 8 bases lining up with TRBD2. The CDR3 has 16 residues. CDR1 is MNHEY, CDR2 SMNVEV, per germline (reference sequence). The V and J ends lost 5 bases and 3 bases, in that order; junction bases with no gene match: 12. The CDR3 loop is CASSRYATGLGYEQYF. Written as DNA, the CDR3 is TGTGCCAGCAGTCGATACGCCACGGGACTAGGCTACGAGCAGTACTTC.

In this sample, this clone turned up a few times. The V call is TRBV30, the J call TRBJ2-4; TRBD2 matches at 10 bases. This CDR3 has 15 amino acids. Germline V gene sequence: CDR1 GTSNPN, CDR2 SVGIG (reference sequence). Trimming cost V 7 bases and J 8 bases; bases outside gene matches: 14. This chain's CDR3 is CASSPGAGGSDIQYF. In DNA form, the CDR3 reads TGTGCCTCCTCCCCGGGAGCGGGAGGGTCTGACATTCAGTACTTC.

The chain is built from TRBV28 and TRBJ1-1; a possible D gene is TRBD1 (5 bases). The germline gives CDR1 MDHEN, CDR2 SYDVKM. Deletions cut 3 bases from V and 6 bases from J, with 14 bases between. The CDR3 totals 14 residues. CDR3 coding DNA: TGTGCCAGCAGTTTTTCGGGGCGGTTCCCTGAAGCTTTCTTT. This sequence encodes CASSFSGRFPEAFF.

CDR3: CASSEPQKGSSYEQYF. The CDR3 region has the DNA TGTGCCAGCAGTGAACCCCAAAAAGGGAGCTCCTACGAGCAGTACTTC. The rearrangement links TRBV2 to TRBJ2-7; D is perhaps TRBD2 (5 bases). From germline, CDR1 is SNHLY and CDR2 FYNNEI. The CDR3 consists of 16 residues. The V and J ends lost 2 bases and 0 bases respectively, with 14 bases between them.

Only one count was recorded for this clone. The chain has TRBV21-1 and TRBJ2-1; the table's D call TRBD2 went unverified against the DNA. TRBV21-1 constitutes a pseudogene. The length of the CDR3 is 14 residues. CDR3 sequence: CASTTCWSYNEQFF. CDR3 nucleotide sequence: TGTGCCAGCACCACTTGTTGGTCCTACAATGAGCAGTTCTTC.

The J gene is TRBJ1-1, the V gene TRBV6-1; D unresolved. CDR1 is MNHNS, CDR2 SASEGT, per germline. V gave up 5 bases and J gave up 0 bases, with 10 bases separating them. The CDR3 has 14 residues. The CDR3 nucleotides read TGTGCCAGCAGTCCACAAACGGTGAACACTGAAGCTTTCTTT. It encodes CASSPQTVNTEAFF.

Worth noting for this clone: The same CDR3 also results from other DNA sequences found in this sample. The chain joins TRBV9 to TRBJ2-7; D may be TRBD2 (5 bases). The length of the CDR3 is 14 residues. From germline, CDR1 is SGDLS and CDR2 YYNGEE. V was cut by 3 bases and J by 2 bases, with 12 bases left in between. CDR3 region: CASSGAGPPYEQYF. CDR3 DNA: TGTGCCAGCAGCGGGGCGGGTCCTCCCTACGAGCAGTACTTC. Full variable domain (outside the CDR3, taken from reference TRBV9 and TRBJ2-7): DSGVTQTPKHLITATGQRVTLRCSPRSGDLSVYWYQQSLDQGLQFLIQYYNGEERAKGNILERFSAQQFPDLHSELNLSSLELGDSALYFCASSGAGPPYEQYFGPGTRLTVT.

This sequence joins TRBV6-5 and TRBJ1-6; D is perhaps TRBD1 (6 bases). This CDR3 has 14 residues. Germline CDR1 and CDR2: MNHEY and SVGAGI. With 8 bases removed from V and 9 bases from J, the gap between germline ends came to 17 bases. The CDR3, as DNA: TGTGCCAGCTCTAACAGGGTTTTCGGTTCACCCCTCCACTTT. Amino acids: CASSNRVFGSPLHF.

The gene calls are TRBV13 and TRBJ2-2; D call uncertain. From germline, CDR1 is PRHDT and CDR2 FYEKMQ (reference sequence). V dropped 5 bases and J dropped 2 bases, with 3 bases sitting between them. The CDR3 is 12 amino acids. The DNA of the CDR3 is TGTGCCAGCAGCCAAAACACCGGGGAGCTGTTTTTT. Translated, it gives CASSQNTGELFF.

V usage is TRBV15 and J usage is TRBJ2-1; weak D call: TRBD2 (5 bases). This CDR3 is built from 12 residues. Trimming removed 4 bases from V and 7 bases from J, with 8 bases in between. Germline V gives CDR1 LNHNV, CDR2 YYDKDF (reference sequence). The CDR3 reads CATSIRGNEQFF. CDR3 in DNA: TGTGCCACCAGCATCCGGGGTAATGAGCAGTTCTTC. Combining the CDR3 with reference TRBV15 and TRBJ2-1 gives the whole variable domain DAMVIQNPRYQVTQFGKPVTLSCSQTLNHNVMYWYQQKSSQAPKLLFHYYDKDFNNEADTPDNFQSRRPNTSFCFLDIRSPGLGDTAMYLCATSIRGNEQFFGPGTRLTVL.

V usage is TRBV5-1 and J usage is TRBJ2-1; TRBD1 matches at 7 bases. The junction had 20 bases not matched to a gene; V was cut back by 6 bases and J by 8 bases. The CDR3 runs 17 residues. Per germline, CDR1 SGHRS and CDR2 YFSETQ. The CDR3 DNA is TGCGCCAGCAACGTCGGCCCCGGGACAGCTCCTGCGGATGAGCAGTTCTTC. Translated: CASNVGPGTAPADEQFF.

The chain has TRBV2 and TRBJ2-2; D gene unclear. The V gene's germline CDR1 is SNHLY and CDR2 FYNNEI. V dropped 6 bases and J dropped 2 bases, with 10 bases sitting between them. There are 14 residues in the CDR3. The CDR3 DNA reads TGTGCCAGCAGGACCGGGCTTAACACCGGGGAGCTGTTTTTT. It codes for CASRTGLNTGELFF.

The chain joins TRBV7-2 to TRBJ2-7; 10 bases are a match to TRBD2. Germline CDR1 reads SGHTA; CDR2 reads FQGNSA. V lost 3 bases and J lost 2; bases outside the gene matches: 4. The CDR3 consists of 15 residues. The CDR3 loop reads CASSFSSGRAYEQYF. CDR3 coding DNA: TGTGCCAGCAGCTTCTCCAGCGGGAGGGCCTACGAGCAGTACTTC.

This clone appeared once. V and J are TRBV19 and TRBJ2-7; no definite D call. Germline assignment: CDR1 LNHDA and CDR2 SQIVND (reference sequence). The CDR3 sequence is 15 residues long. Trimming left V 5 bases short and J 4 bases short, with 18 bases between. Here the CDR3 DNA reads TGTGCCAGTAGTGTCTCTACCGAACCCAGTTACGAGCAGTACTTC. It translates to CASSVSTEPSYEQYF.

This chain joins TRBV11-2 and TRBJ1-2; the D gene is possibly TRBD1 (6 bases). Germline CDR1 reads SGHAT; CDR2 reads FQNNGV. V was trimmed by 7 bases and J by 8 bases, leaving 14 bases between them. The CDR3 is 12 residues long. CDR3 in amino acids: CASTLPGVGYTF. The CDR3 nucleotides are TGTGCCAGCACCCTCCCAGGGGTGGGCTACACCTTC.

The CDR3 DNA follows: TGTGCCAGCAGCCCCCATGGGATCGGTTTTCAAGAGACCCAGTACTTC. Its protein product is CASSPHGIGFQETQYF. V and J are TRBV11-2 and TRBJ2-5; D remains unclear. Trimming took off 5 bases at V and 2 bases at J, with 18 bases between the two ends. The CDR3 runs to 16 residues. Germline values: CDR1 SGHAT, CDR2 FQNNGV.

The chain recombines TRBV28 with TRBJ2-1; 12 nucleotides agree with TRBD2. CDR1 is MDHEN, CDR2 SYDVKM, per germline. CDR3 size: 16 residues. V lost 4 bases and J lost 4; bases outside the gene matches: 5. The CDR3 DNA sequence: TGTGCCAGCAGTTCTAGACTAGCGGGAGTGTACAATGAGCAGTTCTTC. It is translated as CASSSRLAGVYNEQFF.

The chain employs TRBV11-2 and TRBJ2-7; 12 positions match TRBD1. CDR1 and CDR2 (germline): SGHAT, FQNNGV. This CDR3 has 19 amino acids. Trimming at V came to 1 base and at J to 2 bases, leaving 12 bases not matched to a gene. Written as DNA, the CDR3 is TGTGCCAGCAGCTTAGGGGGACAGGGGGCTACGTTCCCCCCCTACGAGCAGTACTTC. Amino acids: CASSLGGQGATFPPYEQYF.

This clone appeared a single time. The genes are TRBV10-3 and TRBJ2-5, with no clear D. The J call may be mistaken, given a closer DNA end match to TRBJ2-7. The germline gives CDR1 ENHRY, CDR2 SYGVKD. The CDR3 extends over 14 amino acids. The CDR3 spells CAISPPGRSYEQYF. In DNA form, the CDR3 reads TGTGCCATCAGTCCCCCCGGCCGTTCCTACGAGCAGTACTTC.

CDR3 amino acids: CASSYEARQTYEQYF. DNA of the CDR3: TGTGCCAGCAGCTATGAAGCAAGACAGACCTACGAGCAGTACTTC. The chain joins TRBV5-4 to TRBJ2-7; tentative D call: TRBD1 (5 bases). The ends were cut back, 3 bases at V and 2 bases at J, with 15 bases in the middle. There are 15 residues in the CDR3. Germline values: CDR1 SGHNT, CDR2 YYREEE (reference sequence).